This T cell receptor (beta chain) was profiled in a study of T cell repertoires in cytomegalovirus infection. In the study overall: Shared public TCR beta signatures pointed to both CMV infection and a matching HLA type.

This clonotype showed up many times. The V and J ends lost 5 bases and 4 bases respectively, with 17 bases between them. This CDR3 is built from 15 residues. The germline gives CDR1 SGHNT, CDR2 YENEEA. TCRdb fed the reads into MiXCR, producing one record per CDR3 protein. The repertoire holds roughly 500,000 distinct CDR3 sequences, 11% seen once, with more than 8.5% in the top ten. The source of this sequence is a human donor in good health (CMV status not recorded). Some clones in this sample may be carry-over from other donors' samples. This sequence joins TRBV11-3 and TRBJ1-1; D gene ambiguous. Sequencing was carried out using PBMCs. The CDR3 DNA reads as TGTGCCAGCAGCCCAGGACCCTTAGAAGGCACTGAAGCTTTCTTT. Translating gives CASSPGPLEGTEAFF.